Listed here are 4 T cell receptor beta chains from one sample, sequenced in a study of OX40 agonist ivuxolimab in advanced cancers. TCRdb's copy holds only in-frame clones and misses some; the assay was immunoSEQ multiplex PCR. The sample shows 30,000 to 40,000 clones, over 85% of them seen only once. The specimen comprised CD4+ or CD8+ T cells sorted from blood, sampled in a trial of the OX40 agonist ivuxolimab. The receptors were sampled from an adult with an advanced solid tumor such as melanoma, head and neck, liver or kidney cancer.

The V and J genes are TRBV29-1 and TRBJ2-5; TRBD2 matches 15 bases. V dropped 2 bases and J dropped 5; count of bases not matched to a gene: 12. The CDR3 length is 18 residues. Looked up from germline, CDR1 is SQVTM and CDR2 is ANQGSEA. CDR3 coding DNA: TGCAGCGTTGAATTTTATAGGACTAGCGGGGGGGCCTTGGAGACCCAGTACTTC. Encoded protein: CSVEFYRTSGGALETQYF.

The V gene is TRBV7-9, the J gene TRBJ2-5; D ambiguous. This CDR3 contains 12 residues. Trimming took off 8 bases at V and 0 bases at J, with 7 bases between the two ends. Per the germline V gene, CDR1 is SEHNR and CDR2 is FQNEAQ (reference sequence). The CDR3, as DNA: TGTGCCAGCGTGCGTAACCAAGAGACCCAGTACTTC. Protein product: CASVRNQETQYF.

V gene TRBV7-6 combines with J gene TRBJ1-3, with a weak D call TRBD1 (6 bases). V was shortened by 3 bases and J by 8 bases, with 11 bases between the two germline ends. CDR1 and CDR2 (germline): SGHVS, FNYEAQ. The CDR3 runs to 13 residues. Here the CDR3 DNA reads TGTGCCAGCAGCTTGTCAGGGGCGGACACCATATATTTT. This gives the protein CASSLSGADTIYF.

V and J are TRBV19 and TRBJ1-1; D is unresolved. Germline CDR1 and CDR2: LNHDA and SQIVND (reference sequence). The CDR3 length is 13 residues. The V end was cut by 3 bases, the J end by 1 base, with 6 bases between. The CDR3 nucleotides read TGTGCCAGTAGTATGATCTCGAACACTGAAGCTTTCTTT. Amino acids: CASSMISNTEAFF.